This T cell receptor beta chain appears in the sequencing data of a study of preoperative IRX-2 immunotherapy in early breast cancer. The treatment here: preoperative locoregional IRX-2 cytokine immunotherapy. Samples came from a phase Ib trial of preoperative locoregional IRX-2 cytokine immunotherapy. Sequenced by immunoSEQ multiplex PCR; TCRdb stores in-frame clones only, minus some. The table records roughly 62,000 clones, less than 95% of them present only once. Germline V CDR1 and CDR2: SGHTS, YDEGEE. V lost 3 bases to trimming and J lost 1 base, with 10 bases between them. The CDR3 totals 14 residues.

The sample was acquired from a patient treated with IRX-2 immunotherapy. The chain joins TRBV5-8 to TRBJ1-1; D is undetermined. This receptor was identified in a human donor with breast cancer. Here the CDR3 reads CASSYWRRNTEAFF. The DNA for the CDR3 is TGTGCCAGCAGCTACTGGCGGCGGAACACTGAAGCTTTCTTT.